The T cell receptor beta chain under discussion was sequenced for a study of CD8 T cells in Susac syndrome (dated by TCRdb to the late 2010s). A note on the overall study: The study used repertoire sequencing to test whether antigen drove CD8+ T cell activation and differentiation in Susac syndrome. The study compared CD8+ T cell repertoire clonality among 12 healthy donors, about 14 Susac syndrome patients and fewer than 19 multiple sclerosis patients. On the study overall, not on this receptor specifically: The TCR sequencing and HLA analysis was acknowledged to have included a relatively small number of individuals.

RNA was extracted using the RNeasy kit, and about 0.45 to 1 microgram was reverse transcribed with random hexamers. The immunoSEQ multiplex PCR assay, which covers 54 Vbeta and 13 Jbeta segments, was used to amplify TCR beta CDR3 regions. To correct PCR amplification bias, a synthetic template baseline was used for both primer optimization and computational correction. Per the authors' processing: Reads were annotated to V, D and J genes per IMGT and analyzed with immunoSEQ Analyzer, keeping only productive sequences. Clonality was computed as one minus Shannon entropy normalized by log2 of the number of productive unique sequences. For each patient and control, public and private clones were evaluated among the 100 most prevalent clones. Clones were defined as Susac-specific if absent from the healthy and MS cohorts, from approximately 1,100 published viral clones and from other ImmuneACCESS disease sequences. TCRdb reran the public reads through fastp at Q25 and MiXCR, keeping productive beta chains. Merged by CDR3 protein, the rows form single entries marked with the most common genes and DNA. TCRdb's processing, not the authors' own work, is the source of the V and J calls. The sample yields around 280,000 distinct CDR3 sequences; approximately 85% were counted once. The top ten hold 0.095% to 0.14% of the sample.

Germline trimming amounts to 0 bases on V and 5 bases on J, with 6 as the count of junction bases outside the gene matches. The CDR3 contains 16 residues, cysteine and phenylalanine counted. Of the read, only the CDR3 DNA is kept; its 48 bases are in frame from base 1. Peripheral blood CD8+ and CD4+ T cells from healthy donors, Susac syndrome patients and multiple sclerosis patients were profiled using high-throughput TCR beta sequencing. The multiple sclerosis controls were treatment-naive patients who had stable or active relapsing-remitting disease and met the revised McDonald criteria. Bulk CD8+ and CD4+ T cells were purified magnetically by negative isolation, whereas CD8+ TEMRA cells were enriched by FACS. Blood was collected in EDTA tubes and processed within 24 hours, with PBMCs isolated through density gradient centrifugation. PBMCs intended for TCR sequencing were cryopreserved in liquid nitrogen and were subsequently thawed in a 37 degrees C water bath. The sorted or isolated CD4+, CD8+ and CD8+ TEMRA cells had a purity of 90% or higher.

A note on this clonotype: The target of this receptor is not known. Per-nucleotide qualities are absent, and no much larger clonotype sits a single base away.

The clonotype originates from a human donor with multiple sclerosis. The sequencing sample was made of CD8+ T cells from PBMCs. The sequence joins TRBV12-3 or TRBV12-4 to TRBJ2-1, with TRBD2 identical over 8 junction bases. CDR3 reads: CASSLALAGGHNEQFF. The sequenced DNA is TGTGCCAGCAGTTTAGCGCTGGCGGGGGGCCACAATGAGCAGTTCTTC.